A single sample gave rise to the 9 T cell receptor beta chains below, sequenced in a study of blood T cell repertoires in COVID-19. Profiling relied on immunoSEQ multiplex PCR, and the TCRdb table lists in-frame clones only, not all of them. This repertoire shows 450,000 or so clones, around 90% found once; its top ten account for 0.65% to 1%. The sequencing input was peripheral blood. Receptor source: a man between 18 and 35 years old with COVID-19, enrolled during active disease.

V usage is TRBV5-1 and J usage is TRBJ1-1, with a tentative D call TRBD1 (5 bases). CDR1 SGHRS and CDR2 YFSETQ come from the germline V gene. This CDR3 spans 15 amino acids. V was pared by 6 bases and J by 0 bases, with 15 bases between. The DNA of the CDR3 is TGCGCCAGCACCCATATTGACAGACTGAACACTGAAGCTTTCTTT. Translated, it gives CASTHIDRLNTEAFF. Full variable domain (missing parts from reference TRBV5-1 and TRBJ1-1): KAGVTQTPRYLIKTRGQQVTLSCSPISGHRSVSWYQQTPGQGLQFLFEYFSETQRNKGNFPGRFSGRQFSNSRSEMNVSTLELGDSALYLCASTHIDRLNTEAFFGQGTRLTVV.

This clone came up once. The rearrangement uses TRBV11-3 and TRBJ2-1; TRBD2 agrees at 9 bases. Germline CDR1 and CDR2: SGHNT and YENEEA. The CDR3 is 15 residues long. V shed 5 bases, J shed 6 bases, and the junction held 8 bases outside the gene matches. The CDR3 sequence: CASSLSGSGRNEQFF. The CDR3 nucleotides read TGTGCCAGCAGCCTTAGCGGGAGCGGGCGCAATGAGCAGTTCTTC.

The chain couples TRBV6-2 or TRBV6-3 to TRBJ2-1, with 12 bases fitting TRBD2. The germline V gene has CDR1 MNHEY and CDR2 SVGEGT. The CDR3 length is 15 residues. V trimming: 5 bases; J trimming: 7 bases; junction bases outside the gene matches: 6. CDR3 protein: CASSDRLAGVNEQFF. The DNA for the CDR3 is TGTGCCAGCAGTGACCGACTAGCGGGGGTTAATGAGCAGTTCTTC.

The CDR3 nucleotides are TGTGCCAGTAGAGTTCCAGGGGGCTTTGGCTACACCTTC. Translating gives CASRVPGGFGYTF. The chain couples TRBV19 to TRBJ1-2, with TRBD1 matching 8 bases. Germline assignment: CDR1 LNHDA and CDR2 SQIVND (reference sequence). CDR3 length: 13 residues. Losses at the gene ends were 6 bases for V and 7 bases for J; bases not matched to a gene: 7.

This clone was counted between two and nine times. The CDR3 DNA reads as TGTGCCAGCAGCTTCACAGGGTACCACGAGCAGTACTTC. It encodes CASSFTGYHEQYF. V and J are TRBV11-2 and TRBJ2-7; D perhaps matches TRBD1 (6 bases). The germline V gene encodes CDR1 SGHAT and CDR2 FQNNGV. V was clipped by 3 bases and J by 5 bases, with 11 bases between them. The CDR3 spans 13 residues.

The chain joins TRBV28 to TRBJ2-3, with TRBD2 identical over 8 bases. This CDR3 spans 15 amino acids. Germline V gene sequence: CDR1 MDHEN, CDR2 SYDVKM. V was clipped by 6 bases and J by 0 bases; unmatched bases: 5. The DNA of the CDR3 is TGTGCCAGCAGCCCCGGGGGGGCTAGCACAGATACGCAGTATTTT. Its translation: CASSPGGASTDTQYF.

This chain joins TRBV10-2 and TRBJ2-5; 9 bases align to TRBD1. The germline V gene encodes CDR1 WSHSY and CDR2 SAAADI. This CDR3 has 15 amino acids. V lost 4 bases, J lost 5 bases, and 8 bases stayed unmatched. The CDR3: CASSARQGGRETQYF. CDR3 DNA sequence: TGCGCCAGCAGTGCCCGACAGGGGGGAAGGGAGACCCAGTACTTC.

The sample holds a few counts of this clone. CDR3 in amino acids: CASSLGTPLRRTQYF. In nucleotides, the CDR3 is TGTGCCAGCAGCCTTGGGACTCCCCTCCGGAGGACGCAGTATTTT. This chain uses TRBV7-9 with TRBJ2-3; D is possibly TRBD2 (6 bases). The V and J ends lost 5 bases and 9 bases respectively, with 21 bases between them. The CDR3 length is 15 residues. Germline loops: CDR1 SEHNR, CDR2 FQNEAQ (reference sequence).

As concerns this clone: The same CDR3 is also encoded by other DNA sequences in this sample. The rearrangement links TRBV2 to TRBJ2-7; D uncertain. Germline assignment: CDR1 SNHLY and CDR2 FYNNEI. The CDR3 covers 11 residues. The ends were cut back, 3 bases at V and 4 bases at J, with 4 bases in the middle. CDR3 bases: TGTGCCAGCAGTGAGAGATACGAGCAGTACTTC. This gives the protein CASSERYEQYF.